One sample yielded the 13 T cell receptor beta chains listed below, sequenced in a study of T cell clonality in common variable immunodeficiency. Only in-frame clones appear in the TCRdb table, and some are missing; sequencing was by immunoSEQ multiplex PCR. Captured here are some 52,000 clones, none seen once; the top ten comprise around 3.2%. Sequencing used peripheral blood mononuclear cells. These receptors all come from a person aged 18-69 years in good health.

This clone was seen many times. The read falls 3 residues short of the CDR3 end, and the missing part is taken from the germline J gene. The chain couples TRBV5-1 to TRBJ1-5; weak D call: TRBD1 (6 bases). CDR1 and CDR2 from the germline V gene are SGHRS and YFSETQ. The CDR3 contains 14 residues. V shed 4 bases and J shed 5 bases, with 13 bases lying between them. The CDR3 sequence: CASSPGTTDQPQHF. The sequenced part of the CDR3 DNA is TGCGCCAGCAGCCCCGGGACAACTGATCAGCCC.

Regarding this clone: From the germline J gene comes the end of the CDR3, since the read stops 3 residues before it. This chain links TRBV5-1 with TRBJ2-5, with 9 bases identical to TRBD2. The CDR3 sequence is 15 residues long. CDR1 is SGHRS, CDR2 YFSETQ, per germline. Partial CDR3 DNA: TGCGCCAGCAGCTTTAGCGGGAGTCGCACAGATACC. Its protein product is CASSFSGSRTDT. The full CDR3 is CASSFSGSRTDTQYF.

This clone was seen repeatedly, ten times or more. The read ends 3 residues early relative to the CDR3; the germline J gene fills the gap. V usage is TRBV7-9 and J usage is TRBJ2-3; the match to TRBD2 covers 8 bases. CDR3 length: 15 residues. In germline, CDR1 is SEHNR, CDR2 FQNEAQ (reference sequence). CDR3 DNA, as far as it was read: TGTGCCAGCAGCTTAACTAGCGGACTACAAGAGACG. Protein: CASSLTSGLQET. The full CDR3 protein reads CASSLTSGLQETQYF. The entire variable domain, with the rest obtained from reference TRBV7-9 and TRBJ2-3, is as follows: DTGVSQNPRHKITKRGQNVTFRCDPISEHNRLYWYRQTLGQGPEFLTYFQNEAQLEKSRLLSDRFSAERPKGSFSTLEIQRTEQGDSAMYLCASSLTSGLQETQYFGPGTRLTVL.

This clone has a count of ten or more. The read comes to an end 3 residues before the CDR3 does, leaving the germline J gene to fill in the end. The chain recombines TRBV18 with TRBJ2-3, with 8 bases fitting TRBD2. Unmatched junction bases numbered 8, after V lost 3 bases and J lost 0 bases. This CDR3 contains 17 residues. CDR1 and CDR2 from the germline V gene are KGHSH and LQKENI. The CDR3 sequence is CASSPEGSSGSTDTQYF. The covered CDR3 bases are TGTGCCAGCTCACCGGAGGGCTCTAGCGGGAGCACAGATACG.

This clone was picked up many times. The CDR3 loop reads CASSYRDRGTEQYF. Incomplete CDR3 DNA: TGCGCCAGCAGCTACCGGGACAGGGGAACCGAG. V gene TRBV5-1 combines with J gene TRBJ2-7, with 10 positions matching TRBD1. The read gets to within 3 residues of the CDR3 end, and the germline J gene fills in the rest. The CDR3 consists of 14 residues. J gave up 6 bases and V 3 bases, and 6 bases lay outside the gene matches. Looked up from germline, CDR1 is SGHRS and CDR2 is YFSETQ.

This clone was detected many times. The CDR3 bases that were read are TGTGCCATCAGGCCCCGGACAGGGACCGACACTGAA. This gives the protein CAIRPRTGTDTE. The whole CDR3 region reads CAIRPRTGTDTEAFF. J is TRBJ1-1 and V is TRBV10-3, with 8 bases lining up with TRBD1. The read terminates 3 residues before the CDR3 end, so the remaining end is supplied by the germline J gene. There are 15 residues in the CDR3. J lost 3 bases, V lost 6 bases, and 9 bases had no gene match. Germline values: CDR1 ENHRY, CDR2 SYGVKD.

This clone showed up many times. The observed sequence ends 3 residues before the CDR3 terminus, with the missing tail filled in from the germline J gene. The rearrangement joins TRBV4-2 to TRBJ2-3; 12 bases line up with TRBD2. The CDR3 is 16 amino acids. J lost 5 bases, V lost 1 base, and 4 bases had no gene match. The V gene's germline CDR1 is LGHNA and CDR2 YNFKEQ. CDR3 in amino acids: CASSQATSGSGDTQYF. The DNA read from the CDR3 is TGTGCCAGCAGCCAAGCGACTAGCGGGAGTGGAGATACG.

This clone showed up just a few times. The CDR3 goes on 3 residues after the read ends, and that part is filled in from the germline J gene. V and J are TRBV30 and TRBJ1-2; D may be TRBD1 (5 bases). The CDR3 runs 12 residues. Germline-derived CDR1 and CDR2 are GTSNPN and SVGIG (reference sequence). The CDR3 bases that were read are TGTGCCTGGAGTGTGAAAAGGGGAGGC. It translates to CAWSVKRGG. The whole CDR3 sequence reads CAWSVKRGGYTF.

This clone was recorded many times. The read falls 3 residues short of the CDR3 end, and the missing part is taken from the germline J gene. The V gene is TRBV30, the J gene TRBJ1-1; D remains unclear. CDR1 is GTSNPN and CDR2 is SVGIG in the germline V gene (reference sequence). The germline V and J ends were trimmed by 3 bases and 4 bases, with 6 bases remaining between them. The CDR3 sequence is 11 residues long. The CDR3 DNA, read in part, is TGTGCCTGGAGATCGGTCACTGAA. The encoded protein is CAWRSVTE. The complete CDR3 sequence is CAWRSVTEAFF.

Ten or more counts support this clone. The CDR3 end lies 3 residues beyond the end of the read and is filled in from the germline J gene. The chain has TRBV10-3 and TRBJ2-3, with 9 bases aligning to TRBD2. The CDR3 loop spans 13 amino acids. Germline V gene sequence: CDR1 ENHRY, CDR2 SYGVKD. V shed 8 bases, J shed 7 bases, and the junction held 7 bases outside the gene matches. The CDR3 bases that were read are TGTGCCATCGGCGGCGGGAGGGCCAATACG. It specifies CAIGGGRANT. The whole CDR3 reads CAIGGGRANTQYF.

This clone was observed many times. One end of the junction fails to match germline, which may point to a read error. The CDR3 is CASSPRLAGDTDTQYF. The DNA read from the CDR3 is TGCGCCAGCAGCCCCCGACTAGCGGGAGACACAGATACG. The chain combines TRBV4-2 with TRBJ2-3; 12 bases match TRBD2. The CDR3 end falls 3 residues outside the read, so it is completed with the germline J gene. CDR1 and CDR2 from the germline V gene are LGHNA and YNFKEQ. This CDR3 spans 16 amino acids.

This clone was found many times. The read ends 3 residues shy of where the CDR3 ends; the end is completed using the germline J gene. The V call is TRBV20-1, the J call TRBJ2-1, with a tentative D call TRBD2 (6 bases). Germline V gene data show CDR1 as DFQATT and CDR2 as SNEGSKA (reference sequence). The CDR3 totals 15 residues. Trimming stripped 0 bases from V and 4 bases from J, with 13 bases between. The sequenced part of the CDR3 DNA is TGCAGTGCTAGAGATCCGGGACTCAGATACAATGAG. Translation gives CSARDPGLRYNE. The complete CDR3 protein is CSARDPGLRYNEQFF.

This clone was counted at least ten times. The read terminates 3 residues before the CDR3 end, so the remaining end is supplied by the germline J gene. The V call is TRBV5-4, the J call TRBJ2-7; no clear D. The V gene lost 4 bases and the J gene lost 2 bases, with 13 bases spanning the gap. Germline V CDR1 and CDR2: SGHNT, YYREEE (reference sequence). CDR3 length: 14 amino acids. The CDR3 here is CASSRASRTYEQYF. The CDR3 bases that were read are TGTGCCAGCAGCAGGGCTTCCCGGACCTACGAG. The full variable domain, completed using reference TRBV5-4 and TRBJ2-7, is ETGVTQSPTHLIKTRGQQVTLRCSSQSGHNTVSWYQQALGQGPQFIFQYYREEENGRGNFPPRFSGLQFPNYSSELNVNALELDDSALYLCASSRASRTYEQYFGPGTRLTVT.